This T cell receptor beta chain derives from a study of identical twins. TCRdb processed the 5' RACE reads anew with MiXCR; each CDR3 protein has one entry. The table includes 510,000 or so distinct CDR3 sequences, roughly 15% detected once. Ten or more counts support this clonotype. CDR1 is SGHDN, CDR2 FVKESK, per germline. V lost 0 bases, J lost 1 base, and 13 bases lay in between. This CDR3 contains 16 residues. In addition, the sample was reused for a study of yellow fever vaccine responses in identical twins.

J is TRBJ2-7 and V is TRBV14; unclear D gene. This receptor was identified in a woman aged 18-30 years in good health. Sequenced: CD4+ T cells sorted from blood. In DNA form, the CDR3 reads TGTGCCAGCAGCCAAGATCGCGTGGCAGGTTCCTACGAGCAGTACTTC. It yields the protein CASSQDRVAGSYEQYF. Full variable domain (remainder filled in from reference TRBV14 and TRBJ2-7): EAGVTQFPSHSVIEKGQTVTLRCDPISGHDNLYWYRRVMGKEIKFLLHFVKESKQDESGMPNNRFLAERTGGTYSTLKVQPAELEDSGVYFCASSQDRVAGSYEQYFGPGTRLTVT.